This entry is about one TCR beta chain. The V and J ends lost 4 bases and 1 base respectively, with 17 bases between them. The germline V gene has CDR1 SGHRS and CDR2 YFSETQ. This CDR3 has 16 amino acids. How the authors handled the data: Reference gene primer amplification gave estimated nucleated cell counts. Method: immunoSEQ multiplex PCR; TCRdb's copy keeps in-frame clones and lacks some. V and J calls and clone size are given by that table; D and trimming were obtained from the DNA. The sample yields around 200,000 clones, approximately 84% seen once. This sample was taken from a study of blood T cell repertoires in COVID-19. At the level of the study: Whether acute or convalescent, the COVID-19 samples came from the United States, Italy and Spain.

Participant-reported clinical history was the basis for cohort assignment. The source is a woman under 40 who had recovered from COVID-19. Sequenced: PBMCs or T cells enriched from blood (not recorded which). This chain uses TRBV5-1 with TRBJ2-5; D may be TRBD2 (6 bases). The CDR3 coding sequence is TGCGCCAGCAGCCGCGGGGCTTTGGGAATCCAAGAGACCCAGTACTTC. It encodes CASSRGALGIQETQYF.